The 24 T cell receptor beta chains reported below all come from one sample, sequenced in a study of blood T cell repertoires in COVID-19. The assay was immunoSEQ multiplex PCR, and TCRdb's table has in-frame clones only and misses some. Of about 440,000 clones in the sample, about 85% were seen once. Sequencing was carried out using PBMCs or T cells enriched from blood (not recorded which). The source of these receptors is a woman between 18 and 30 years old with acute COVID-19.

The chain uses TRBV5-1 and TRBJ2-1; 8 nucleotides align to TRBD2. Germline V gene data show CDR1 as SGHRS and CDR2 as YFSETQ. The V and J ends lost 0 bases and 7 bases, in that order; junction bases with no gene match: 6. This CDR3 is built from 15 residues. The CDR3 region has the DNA TGCGCCAGCAGCTTGGACACGGGGGGGCATAATGAGCAGTTCTTC. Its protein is CASSLDTGGHNEQFF. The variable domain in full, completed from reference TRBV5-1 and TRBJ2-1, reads KAGVTQTPRYLIKTRGQQVTLSCSPISGHRSVSWYQQTPGQGLQFLFEYFSETQRNKGNFPGRFSGRQFSNSRSEMNVSTLELGDSALYLCASSLDTGGHNEQFFGPGTRLTVL.

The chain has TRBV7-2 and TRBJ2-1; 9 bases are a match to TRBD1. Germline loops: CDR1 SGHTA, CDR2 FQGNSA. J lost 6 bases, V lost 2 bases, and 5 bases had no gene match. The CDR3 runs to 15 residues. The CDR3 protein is CASSLWDREGNEQFF. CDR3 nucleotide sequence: TGTGCCAGCAGCTTATGGGACAGGGAGGGCAATGAGCAGTTCTTC.

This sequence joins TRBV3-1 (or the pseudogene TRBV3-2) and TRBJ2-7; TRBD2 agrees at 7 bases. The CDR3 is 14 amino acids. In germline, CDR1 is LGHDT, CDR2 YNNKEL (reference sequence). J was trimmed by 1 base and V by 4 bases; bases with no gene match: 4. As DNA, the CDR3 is TGTGCCAGCAGCCGGAGCGGGGCATCCTACGAGCAGTACTTC. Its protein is CASSRSGASYEQYF.

CDR3 bases: TGTGCCAGTGCCCGGAGGGTAAACGTTTCCTACGAGCAGTACTTC. It specifies CASARRVNVSYEQYF. V usage is TRBV19 and J usage is TRBJ2-7, with D possibly TRBD2 on 6 matching bases. V gave up 8 bases and J gave up 1 base, with 18 bases separating them. The CDR3 covers 15 residues. Germline V gene sequence: CDR1 LNHDA, CDR2 SQIVND (reference sequence).

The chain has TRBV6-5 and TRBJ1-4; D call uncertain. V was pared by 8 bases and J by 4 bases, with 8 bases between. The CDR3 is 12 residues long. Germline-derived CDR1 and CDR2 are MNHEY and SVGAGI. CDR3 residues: CASGRFNEKLFF. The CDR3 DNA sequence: TGTGCCAGCGGGAGATTTAATGAAAAACTGTTTTTT.

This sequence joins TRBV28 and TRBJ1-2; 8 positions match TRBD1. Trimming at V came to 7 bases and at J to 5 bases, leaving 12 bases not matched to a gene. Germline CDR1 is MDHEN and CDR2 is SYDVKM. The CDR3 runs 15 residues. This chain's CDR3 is CASTLAGGAGYGYTF. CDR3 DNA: TGTGCCAGCACCCTTGCAGGGGGCGCTGGGTATGGCTACACCTTC.

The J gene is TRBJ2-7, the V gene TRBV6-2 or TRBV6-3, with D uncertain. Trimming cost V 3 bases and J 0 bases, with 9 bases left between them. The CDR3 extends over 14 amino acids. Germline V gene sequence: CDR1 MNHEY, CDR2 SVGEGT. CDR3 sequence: CASSYPNFSYEQYF. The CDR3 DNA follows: TGTGCCAGCAGTTATCCTAACTTCTCCTACGAGCAGTACTTC.

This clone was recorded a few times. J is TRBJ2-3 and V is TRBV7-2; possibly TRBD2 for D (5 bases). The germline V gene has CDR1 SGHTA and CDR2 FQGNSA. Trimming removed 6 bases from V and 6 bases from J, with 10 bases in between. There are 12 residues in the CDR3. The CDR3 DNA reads TGTGCCAGCAGTCAGTTAGCGGATACGCAGTATTTT. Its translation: CASSQLADTQYF.

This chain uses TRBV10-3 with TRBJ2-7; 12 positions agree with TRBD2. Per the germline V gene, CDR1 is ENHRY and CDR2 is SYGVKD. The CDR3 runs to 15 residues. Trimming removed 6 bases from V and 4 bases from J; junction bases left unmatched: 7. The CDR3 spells CAIRMTSGGDYEQYF. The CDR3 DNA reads TGTGCCATCAGGATGACTAGCGGGGGAGATTACGAGCAGTACTTC.

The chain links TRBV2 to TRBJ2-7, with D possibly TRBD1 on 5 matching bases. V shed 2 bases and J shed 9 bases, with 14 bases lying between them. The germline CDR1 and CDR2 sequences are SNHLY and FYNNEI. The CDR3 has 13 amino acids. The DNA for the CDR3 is TGTGCCAGCAGTGAACGGCAGGGCCTATGGCAGTACTTC. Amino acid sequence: CASSERQGLWQYF.

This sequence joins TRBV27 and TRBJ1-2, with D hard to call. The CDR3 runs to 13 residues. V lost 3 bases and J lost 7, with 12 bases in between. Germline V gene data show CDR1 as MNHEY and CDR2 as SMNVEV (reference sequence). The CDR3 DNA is TGTGCCAGCAGTTTTACGTCTATGAGTGGCTACACCTTC. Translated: CASSFTSMSGYTF.

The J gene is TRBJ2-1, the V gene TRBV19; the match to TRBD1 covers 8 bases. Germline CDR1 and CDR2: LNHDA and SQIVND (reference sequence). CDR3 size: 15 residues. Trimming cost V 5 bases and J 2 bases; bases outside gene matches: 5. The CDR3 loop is CASSDQGAAYNEQFF. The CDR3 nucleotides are TGTGCCAGTAGTGATCAGGGGGCTGCCTACAATGAGCAGTTCTTC.

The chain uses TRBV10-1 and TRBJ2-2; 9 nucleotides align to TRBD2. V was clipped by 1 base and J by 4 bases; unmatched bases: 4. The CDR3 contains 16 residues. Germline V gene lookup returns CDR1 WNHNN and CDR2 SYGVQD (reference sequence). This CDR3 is CASSEWISGSTGELFF. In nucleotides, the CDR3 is TGCGCCAGCAGTGAGTGGATTAGCGGGAGCACCGGGGAGCTGTTTTTT.

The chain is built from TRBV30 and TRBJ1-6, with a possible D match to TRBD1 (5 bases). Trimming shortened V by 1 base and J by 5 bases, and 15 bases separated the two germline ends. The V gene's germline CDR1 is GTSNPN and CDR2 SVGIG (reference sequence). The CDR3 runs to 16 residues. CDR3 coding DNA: TGTGCCTGGAGTGATAGGTCGGCAGGGAATAATTCACCCCTCCACTTT. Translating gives CAWSDRSAGNNSPLHF.

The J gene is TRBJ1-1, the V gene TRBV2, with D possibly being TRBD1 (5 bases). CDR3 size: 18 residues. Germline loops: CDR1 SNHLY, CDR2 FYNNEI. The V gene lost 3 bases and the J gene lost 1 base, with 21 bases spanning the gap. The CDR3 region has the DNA TGTGCCAGCAGTGAGTCCATGTCGGGCAGGGTCGCGAACACTGAAGCTTTCTTT. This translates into CASSESMSGRVANTEAFF.

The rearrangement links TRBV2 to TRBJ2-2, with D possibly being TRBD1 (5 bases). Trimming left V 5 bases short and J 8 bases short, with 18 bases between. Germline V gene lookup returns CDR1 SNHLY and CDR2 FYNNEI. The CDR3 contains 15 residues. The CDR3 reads CASSRSLTGRGELFF. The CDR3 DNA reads TGTGCCAGCAGTAGGTCTCTCACAGGACGGGGGGAGCTGTTTTTT.

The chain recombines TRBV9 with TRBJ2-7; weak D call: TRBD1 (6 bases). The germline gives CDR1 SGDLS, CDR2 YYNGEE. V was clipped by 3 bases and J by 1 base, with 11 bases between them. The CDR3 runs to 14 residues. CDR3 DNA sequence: TGTGCCAGCAGCGCTACAGGGTATTCCTACGAGCAGTACTTC. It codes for CASSATGYSYEQYF.

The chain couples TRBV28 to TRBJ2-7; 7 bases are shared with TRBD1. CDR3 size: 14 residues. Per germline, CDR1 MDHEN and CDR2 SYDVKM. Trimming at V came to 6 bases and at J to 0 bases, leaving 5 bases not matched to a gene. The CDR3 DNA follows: TGTGCCAGCAGGGAGCGGACAGGCTCCTACGAGCAGTACTTC. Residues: CASRERTGSYEQYF.

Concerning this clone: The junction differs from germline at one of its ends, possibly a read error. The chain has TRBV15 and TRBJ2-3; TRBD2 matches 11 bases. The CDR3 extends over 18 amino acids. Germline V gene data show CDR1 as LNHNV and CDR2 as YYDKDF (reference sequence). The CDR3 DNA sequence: TGTGCCACACAAGACGCGGGACTAGCGGAATCTTACACACATACGCAGTATTTT. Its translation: CATQDAGLAESYTHTQYF.

The chain's CDR3 is CASTVTGGGYGYTF. For the CDR3, the DNA is TGCGCCAGCACCGTGACAGGGGGCGGCTATGGCTACACCTTC. The chain is built from TRBV10-2 and TRBJ1-2; 10 positions agree with TRBD1. The germline V gene has CDR1 WSHSY and CDR2 SAAADI. Trimming cost V 7 bases and J 4 bases; bases outside gene matches: 6. This CDR3 comprises 14 residues.

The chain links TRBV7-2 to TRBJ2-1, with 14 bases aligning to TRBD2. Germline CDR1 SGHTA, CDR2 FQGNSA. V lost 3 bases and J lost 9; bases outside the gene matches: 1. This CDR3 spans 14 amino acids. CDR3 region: CASSLGLAGAEQFF. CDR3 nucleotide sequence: TGTGCCAGCAGCTTGGGACTAGCGGGAGCTGAGCAGTTCTTC.

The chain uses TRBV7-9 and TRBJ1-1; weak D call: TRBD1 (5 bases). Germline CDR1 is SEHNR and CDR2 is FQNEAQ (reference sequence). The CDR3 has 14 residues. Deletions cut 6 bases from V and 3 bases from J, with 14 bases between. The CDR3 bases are TGTGCCAGCAGGGGACGAGGGAGGGACACTGAAGCTTTCTTT. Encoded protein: CASRGRGRDTEAFF.

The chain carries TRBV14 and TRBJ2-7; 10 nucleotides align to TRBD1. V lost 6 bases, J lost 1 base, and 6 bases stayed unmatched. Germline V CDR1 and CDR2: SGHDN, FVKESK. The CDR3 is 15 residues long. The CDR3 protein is CASSRDRGSSYEQYF. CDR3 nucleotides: TGTGCCAGCAGTCGGGACAGGGGTTCATCCTACGAGCAGTACTTC.

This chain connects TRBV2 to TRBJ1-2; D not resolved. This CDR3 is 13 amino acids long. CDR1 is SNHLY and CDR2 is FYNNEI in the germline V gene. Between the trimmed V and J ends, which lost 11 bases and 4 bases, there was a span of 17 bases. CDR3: CAVTEGEGYGYTF. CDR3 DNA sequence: TGTGCCGTGACCGAGGGCGAAGGCTATGGCTACACCTTC.